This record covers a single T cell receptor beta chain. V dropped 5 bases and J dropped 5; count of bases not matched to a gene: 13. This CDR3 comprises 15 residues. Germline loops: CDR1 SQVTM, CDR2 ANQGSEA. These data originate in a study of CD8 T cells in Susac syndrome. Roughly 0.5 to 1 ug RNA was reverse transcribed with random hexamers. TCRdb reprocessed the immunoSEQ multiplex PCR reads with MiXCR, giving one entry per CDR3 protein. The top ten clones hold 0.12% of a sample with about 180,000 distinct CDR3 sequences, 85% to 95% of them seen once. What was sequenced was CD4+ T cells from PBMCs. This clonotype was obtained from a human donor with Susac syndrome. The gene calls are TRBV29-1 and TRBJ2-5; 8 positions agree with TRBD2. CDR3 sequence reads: CSVPLGRGGPETQYF. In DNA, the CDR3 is TGCAGCGTTCCTCTAGGACGGGGGGGTCCGGAGACCCAGTACTTC.